A selection of T cell receptor beta chains follows, all from one sample in a study of T cell responses to AZD1222 COVID-19 vaccine. Method: immunoSEQ multiplex PCR; TCRdb's copy keeps in-frame clones and lacks some. The table has under 200,000 clones, around nine tenths seen once; the top ten hold approximately 4%. The material sequenced was peripheral blood, taken 28 days after the second dose of the MenACWY control vaccine. These receptors were obtained from an adult who received the MenACWY meningococcal vaccine as a control. Both conserved end residues are part of each CDR3. A D gene is named only where the DNA matches it firmly. Where a row states a size, it is once, few, many or the class of an expanded clone; other rows omit it.

d_call j_call v_call clone_size cdr3_nt cdr3_aa
TRBD2 TRBJ2-1 TRBV2 NA TGTGCCAGCAGGCGGACTAGTGGCAATGAGCAGTTCTTC CASRRTSGNEQFF
TRBD1 TRBJ2-6 TRBV9 once TGTGCCAGCAGCGTAGTGGCCGGGGACAGGGGACGGTCTGGGGCCAACGTCCTGACTTTC CASSVVAGDRGRSGANVLTF
TRBD1 TRBJ1-4 TRBV18 NA TGTGCCAGCTCCCAAACCTTGACAGGGGGCACTAATGAAAAACTGTTTTTT CASSQTLTGGTNEKLFF
NA TRBJ2-7 TRBV6-5 once TGTGCCAGCAGTCCAACTAGCAGGAGCTCCTACGAGCAGTACTTC CASSPTSRSSYEQYF
NA TRBJ1-1 TRBV21-1 NA TGTGCCAGCAGCCCCGAACCGCGGGGGCGGACTGAAGCTTTCTTT CASSPEPRGRTEAFF
TRBD1 TRBJ2-7 TRBV19 NA TGTGCCAGTAGTAGAATGGGACAGGGTTACGGCTACGAGCAGTACTTC CASSRMGQGYGYEQYF
NA TRBJ2-7 TRBV27 NA TGTGCCAGCAGTCCACGTGACACGGGAAATGAGCAGTACTTC CASSPRDTGNEQYF
NA TRBJ2-3 TRBV9 NA TGTGCCAGCGAGTCAATCACAGATACGCAGTATTTT CASESITDTQYF
NA TRBJ2-7 TRBV3-1/TRBV3-2 NA TGTGCCAGCAGCCACTCCCAGGTGCGGGTGGGGCAGTACTTC CASSHSQVRVGQYF
TRBD2 TRBJ2-7 TRBV7-8 NA TGTGCCAGCAGCCGAGCAACTAGCGGGAGGGCCCAGTTCTACGAGCAGTACTTC CASSRATSGRAQFYEQYF
TRBD1 TRBJ1-1 TRBV19 NA TGTGCCAGTAGTATGGACAGGGACACTGAAGCTTTCTTT CASSMDRDTEAFF
TRBD2 TRBJ2-1 TRBV30 NA TGTGCCTGGAGTCCTGCGGGAGGGCGATACAATGAGCAGTTCTTC CAWSPAGGRYNEQFF
NA TRBJ1-2 TRBV10-3 NA TGTGCCGCAACGCGGGGGACCGGTGGCTACACCTTC CAATRGTGGYTF
TRBD1 TRBJ1-1 TRBV10-3 NA TGTGCCATCAGCCCAGACAGGGACAACACTGAAGCTTTCTTT CAISPDRDNTEAFF
NA TRBJ1-2 TRBV7-2 NA TGTGCCAGCAGCTTAAGCCAGGACTATGGCTACACCTTC CASSLSQDYGYTF
NA TRBJ1-1 TRBV29-1 NA TGCAGCGCACCTTCGGGGCTAAGCACTGAAGCTTTCTTT CSAPSGLSTEAFF
NA TRBJ2-1 TRBV14 NA TGTGCCAGCAGCTCACTATTCCCCGACAATGAGCAGTTCTTC CASSSLFPDNEQFF
NA TRBJ1-1 TRBV5-1 NA TGCGCCAGCAGCTTGGGTATGTGGCCCGGTGAAGCTTTCTTT CASSLGMWPGEAFF
TRBD2 TRBJ2-2 TRBV28 NA TGTGCCAGCAGTGGACTAGCGTCCGGGGAGCTGTTTTTT CASSGLASGELFF
TRBD1 TRBJ1-6 TRBV7-8 NA TGTGCCAGCAGCTTAGCGGACAGGGGTATGGGGGTACCCCTCCACTTT CASSLADRGMGVPLHF
TRBD1 TRBJ2-7 TRBV7-9 NA TGTGCCAGCAGCTTATCTGGTTCAGGGGGCTTCCGCTCCTACGAGCAGTACTTC CASSLSGSGGFRSYEQYF
TRBD1 TRBJ1-1 TRBV6-2/TRBV6-3 NA TGTGCCAGCAGTTTCGGGACAGGTTGGAACACTGAAGCTTTCTTT CASSFGTGWNTEAFF
TRBD1 TRBJ1-2 TRBV5-1 NA TGCGCCAGCAGCTTTTCAAAGGGGGCTGGCTACACCTTC CASSFSKGAGYTF
NA TRBJ1-2 TRBV19 NA TGTGCCAGTAGTATAGACCAATGGGGAAACTATGGCTACACCTTC CASSIDQWGNYGYTF
NA TRBJ1-1 TRBV10-3 NA TGTGCCATCAGTGAACCCCGAGGGGGGTGGACTGAAGCTTTCTTT CAISEPRGGWTEAFF
TRBD1 TRBJ1-2 TRBV7-9 NA TGTGCCAGCAGCTTAACGACAGGGACTCGCGGCTACACCTTC CASSLTTGTRGYTF
TRBD1 TRBJ1-2 TRBV28 once TGTGCCAGCAACAGGGGCAACTATGGCTACACCTTC CASNRGNYGYTF
TRBD2 TRBJ2-3 TRBV3-1/TRBV3-2 NA TGTGCCAGCAGCCAAACCGTAGCGGGATCAGCAAGGGATACGCAGTATTTT CASSQTVAGSARDTQYF
NA TRBJ1-2 TRBV28 NA TGTGCCAGCAGTTTCTGGACGGACTATGGCTACACCTTC CASSFWTDYGYTF
NA TRBJ2-1 TRBV7-7 once TGTGCCAGCAGCCCCTGGGGGCGGGAGATGAATGAGCAGTTCTTC CASSPWGREMNEQFF
NA TRBJ1-1 TRBV7-6 NA TGTGCCAGCAGCTTGGAGGGAGGTACTGAAGCTTTCTTT CASSLEGGTEAFF
NA TRBJ2-1 TRBV2 NA TGTGCCAGCGTTATCGGAGAGCAGTTCTTC CASVIGEQFF
NA TRBJ1-2 TRBV27 NA TGTGCCAGCAGTCCCATGGGACGGACTTATGGCTACACCTTC CASSPMGRTYGYTF
NA TRBJ2-7 TRBV27 NA TGTGCCAGCAGTGAGGTCAACCGTCTGTCCTACGAGCAGTACTTC CASSEVNRLSYEQYF
NA TRBJ1-1 TRBV2 NA TGTGCCAGCAGCGCTGGGAGGGTAATGAACACTGAAGCTTTCTTT CASSAGRVMNTEAFF
NA TRBJ1-1 TRBV24-1 few TGTGCCACCAGTGACCAGAGACAGGTCGAAGCTTTCTTT CATSDQRQVEAFF
NA TRBJ1-2 TRBV18 NA TGTGCCAGCTCACCAACCTTCGGTGGGGGTGTGAACTATGGCTACACCTTC CASSPTFGGGVNYGYTF
NA TRBJ1-1 TRBV19 NA TGTGCCAGTAGTATATCAGCTAACACTGAAGCTTTCTTT CASSISANTEAFF
NA TRBJ1-5 TRBV7-2 NA TGTGCCAGCAGGGGAGTGAATCAGCCCCAGCATTTT CASRGVNQPQHF
NA TRBJ1-4 TRBV10-3 NA TGTGCCATCTCCCCAGGCCGCAATGCGAATGAAAAACTGTTTTTT CAISPGRNANEKLFF
NA TRBJ1-6 TRBV13 NA TGTGCCAGCAGCCACACGAATTCACCCCTCCACTTT CASSHTNSPLHF
TRBD1 TRBJ1-3 TRBV5-4 NA TGTGCCAGCAGCTTGGGGGCAGGGGGCCCCACTGGAAACACCATATATTTT CASSLGAGGPTGNTIYF
NA TRBJ2-5 TRBV5-8 NA TGTGCCAGCAGCTTGGGTTCCGTGACGGACTCAAGAGAGACCCAGTACTTC CASSLGSVTDSRETQYF
NA TRBJ1-3 TRBV5-1 NA TGCGCCAGCAGTGAAAGACACGGGCGAGAGGACACCATATATTTT CASSERHGREDTIYF
NA TRBJ2-7 TRBV10-3 NA TGTGCCATCAGTGAGTCGGGCAGCTACGAGCAGTACTTC CAISESGSYEQYF
NA TRBJ2-5 TRBV28 NA TGTGCCAGCAGTTTCTCACCACCCGGACAGCCCCAGTACTTC CASSFSPPGQPQYF
NA TRBJ1-3 TRBV7-3 NA TGTGCCAGCAGCTTATCCCACCAAACTGGAAACACCATATATTTT CASSLSHQTGNTIYF
TRBD2 TRBJ2-7 TRBV19 NA TGTGCCAGTAGTCAAACACGTAGCGGGGGGACCTACGAGCAGTACTTC CASSQTRSGGTYEQYF
NA TRBJ1-3 TRBV3-1/TRBV3-2 NA TGTGCCAGCAGCCAAGATATCCGGGGGGAAAACACCATATATTTT CASSQDIRGENTIYF
NA TRBJ2-5 TRBV2 NA TGTGCCAGCAGTGGGTCGGTTCCGGGGGTTGGAGAGACCCAGTACTTC CASSGSVPGVGETQYF
TRBD1 TRBJ2-1 TRBV19 NA TGTGCCAGTAGTACAACAGGGGTGCATGAGCAGTTCTTC CASSTTGVHEQFF
TRBD1 TRBJ2-1 TRBV24-1 NA TGTGCCACCAGTGACACCCAACGGACAGGTGCCCATGAGCAGTTCTTC CATSDTQRTGAHEQFF